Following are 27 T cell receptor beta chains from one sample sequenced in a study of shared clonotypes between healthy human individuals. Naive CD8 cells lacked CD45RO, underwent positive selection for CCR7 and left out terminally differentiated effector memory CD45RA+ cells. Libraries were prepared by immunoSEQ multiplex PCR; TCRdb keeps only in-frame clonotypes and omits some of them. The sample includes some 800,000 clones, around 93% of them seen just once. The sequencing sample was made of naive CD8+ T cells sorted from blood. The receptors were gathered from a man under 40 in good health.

CDR3 sequence reads: CASSENSDTQYF. In DNA, the CDR3 is TGCGCCAGCAGTGAGAATTCAGATACGCAGTATTTT. The chain uses TRBV10-1 and TRBJ2-3; no clear D. V was shortened by 2 bases and J by 4 bases, with 4 bases between the two germline ends. The CDR3 is made up of 12 amino acids. In germline, CDR1 is WNHNN, CDR2 SYGVQD (reference sequence).

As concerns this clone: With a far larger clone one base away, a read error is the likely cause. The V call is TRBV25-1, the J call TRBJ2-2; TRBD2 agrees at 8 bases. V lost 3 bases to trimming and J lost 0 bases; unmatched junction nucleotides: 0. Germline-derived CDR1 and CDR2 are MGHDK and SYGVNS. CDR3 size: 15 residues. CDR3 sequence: CASSDSGANTGELFF. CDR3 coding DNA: TGTGCCAGCAGTGATAGCGGGGCGAACACCGGGGAGCTGTTTTTT. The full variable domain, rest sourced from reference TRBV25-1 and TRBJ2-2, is EADIYQTPRYLVIGTGKKITLECSQTMGHDKMYWYQQDPGMELHLIHYSYGVNSTEKGDLSSESTVSRIRTEHFPLTLESARPSHTSQYLCASSDSGANTGELFFGEGSRLTVL.

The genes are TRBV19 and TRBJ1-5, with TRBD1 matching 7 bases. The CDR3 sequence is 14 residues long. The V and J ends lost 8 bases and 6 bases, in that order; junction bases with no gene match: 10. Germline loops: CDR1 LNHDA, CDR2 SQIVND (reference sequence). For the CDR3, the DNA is TGTGCCAGTGTTGACAGGGTAGTTGGTCAGCCCCAGCATTTT. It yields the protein CASVDRVVGQPQHF.

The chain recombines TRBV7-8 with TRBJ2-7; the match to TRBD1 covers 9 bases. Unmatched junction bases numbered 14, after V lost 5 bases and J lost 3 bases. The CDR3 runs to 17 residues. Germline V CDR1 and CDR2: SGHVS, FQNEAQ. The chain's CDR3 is CASSPWGQGGPSYEQYF. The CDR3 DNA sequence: TGTGCCAGCAGCCCGTGGGGACAGGGAGGACCAAGCTACGAGCAGTACTTC.

Here the CDR3 reads CASSSRPSYEQYF. Here the CDR3 DNA reads TGTGCCAGCAGCTCCAGGCCCTCCTACGAGCAGTACTTC. The gene calls are TRBV5-4 and TRBJ2-7; D call uncertain. The germline gives CDR1 SGHNT, CDR2 YYREEE (reference sequence). V lost 3 bases and J 0 bases, leaving 7 bases between the germline ends. The CDR3 extends over 13 amino acids.

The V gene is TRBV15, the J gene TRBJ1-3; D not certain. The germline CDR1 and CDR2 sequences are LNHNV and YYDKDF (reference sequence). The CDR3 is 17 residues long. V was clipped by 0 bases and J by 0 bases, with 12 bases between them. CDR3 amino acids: CATSRDKGRDSGNTIYF. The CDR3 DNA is TGTGCCACCAGCAGAGATAAAGGACGGGACTCTGGAAACACCATATATTTT. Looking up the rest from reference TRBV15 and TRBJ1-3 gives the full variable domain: DAMVIQNPRYQVTQFGKPVTLSCSQTLNHNVMYWYQQKSSQAPKLLFHYYDKDFNNEADTPDNFQSRRPNTSFCFLDIRSPGLGDTAMYLCATSRDKGRDSGNTIYFGEGSWLTVV.

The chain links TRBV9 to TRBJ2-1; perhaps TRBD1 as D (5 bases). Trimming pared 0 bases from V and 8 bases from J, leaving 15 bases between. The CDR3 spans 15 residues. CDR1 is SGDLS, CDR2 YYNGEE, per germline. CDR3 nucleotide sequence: TGTGCCAGCAGCGTAGGTAGGGGTTCGTCTGATGAGCAGTTCTTC. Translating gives CASSVGRGSSDEQFF.

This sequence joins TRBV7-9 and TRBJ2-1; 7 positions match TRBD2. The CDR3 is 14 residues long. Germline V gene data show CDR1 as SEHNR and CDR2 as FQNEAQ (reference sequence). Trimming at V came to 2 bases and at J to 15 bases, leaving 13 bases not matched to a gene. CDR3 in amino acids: CASSLIGRVERGFF. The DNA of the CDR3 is TGTGCCAGCAGCTTAATCGGGCGGGTAGAGCGGGGGTTCTTC.

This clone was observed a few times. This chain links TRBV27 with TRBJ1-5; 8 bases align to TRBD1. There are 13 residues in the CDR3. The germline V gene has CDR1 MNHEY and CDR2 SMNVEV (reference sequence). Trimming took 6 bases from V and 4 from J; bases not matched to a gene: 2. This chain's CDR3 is CASRTGGNQPQHF. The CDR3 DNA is TGTGCCAGCAGAACAGGGGGAAATCAGCCCCAGCATTTT.

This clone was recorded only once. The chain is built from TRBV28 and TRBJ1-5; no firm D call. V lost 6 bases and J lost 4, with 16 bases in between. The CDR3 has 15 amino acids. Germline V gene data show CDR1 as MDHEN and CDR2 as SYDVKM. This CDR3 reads CASRGNTDRNQPQHF. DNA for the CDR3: TGTGCCAGCAGGGGGAACACGGATCGAAATCAGCCCCAGCATTTT.

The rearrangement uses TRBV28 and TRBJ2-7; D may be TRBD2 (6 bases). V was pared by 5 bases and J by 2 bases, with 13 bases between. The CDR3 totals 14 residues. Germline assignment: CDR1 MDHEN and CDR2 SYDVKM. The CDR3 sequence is CASSLLGGAYEQYF. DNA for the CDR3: TGTGCCAGCAGTCTCCTTGGAGGGGCCTACGAGCAGTACTTC.

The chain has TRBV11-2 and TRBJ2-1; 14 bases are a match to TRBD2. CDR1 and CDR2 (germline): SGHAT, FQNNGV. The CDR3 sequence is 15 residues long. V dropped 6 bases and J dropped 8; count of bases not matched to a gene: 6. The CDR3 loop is CASSHRLAGGDEQFF. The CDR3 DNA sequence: TGTGCCAGCAGTCATAGACTAGCGGGAGGGGATGAGCAGTTCTTC.

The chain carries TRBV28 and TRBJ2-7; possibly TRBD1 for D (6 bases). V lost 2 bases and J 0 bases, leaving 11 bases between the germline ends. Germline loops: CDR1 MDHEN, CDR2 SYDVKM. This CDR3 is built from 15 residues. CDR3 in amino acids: CASSLPQGSSYEQYF. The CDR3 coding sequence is TGTGCCAGCAGTTTACCACAGGGAAGCTCCTACGAGCAGTACTTC.

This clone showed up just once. The CDR3 sequence: CAWRGFGSFTAGQEISYEQYF. DNA for the CDR3: TGTGCCTGGAGGGGGTTTGGGTCCTTCACTGCGGGACAGGAGATTTCCTACGAGCAGTACTTC. The chain uses TRBV30 and TRBJ2-7, with TRBD1 identical over 8 bases. The CDR3 contains 21 residues. V lost 3 bases to trimming and J lost 1 base; unmatched junction nucleotides: 26. Germline V CDR1 and CDR2: GTSNPN, SVGIG (reference sequence).

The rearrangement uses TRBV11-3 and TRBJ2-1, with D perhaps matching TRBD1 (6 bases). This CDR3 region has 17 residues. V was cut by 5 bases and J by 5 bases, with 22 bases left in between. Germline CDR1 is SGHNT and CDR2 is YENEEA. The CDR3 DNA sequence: TGTGCCAGCAGCACAAGGTGGCGGACAGAAAATAACAATGAGCAGTTCTTC. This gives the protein CASSTRWRTENNNEQFF.

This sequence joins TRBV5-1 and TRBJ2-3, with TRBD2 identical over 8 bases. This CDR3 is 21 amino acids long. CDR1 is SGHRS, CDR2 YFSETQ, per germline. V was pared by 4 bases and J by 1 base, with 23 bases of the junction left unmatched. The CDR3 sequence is CASSPVVGGRSLRGGTDTQYF. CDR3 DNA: TGCGCCAGCAGCCCCGTAGTGGGCGGGAGGTCCTTACGGGGTGGCACAGATACGCAGTATTTT.

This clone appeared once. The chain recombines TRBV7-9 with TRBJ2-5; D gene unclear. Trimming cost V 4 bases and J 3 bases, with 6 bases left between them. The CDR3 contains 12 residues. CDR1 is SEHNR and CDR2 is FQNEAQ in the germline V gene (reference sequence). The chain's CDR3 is CASSSTKETQYF. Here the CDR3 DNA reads TGTGCCAGCAGCTCGACGAAAGAGACCCAGTACTTC.

DNA for the CDR3: TGTGCCAGCAGCTTATTTGGTGGTTACGAGCAGTACTTC. The encoded protein is CASSLFGGYEQYF. The V gene is TRBV11-2, the J gene TRBJ2-7; the D is unclear. CDR3 size: 13 residues. V gave up 2 bases and J gave up 4 bases, with 9 bases separating them. Germline V gives CDR1 SGHAT, CDR2 FQNNGV.

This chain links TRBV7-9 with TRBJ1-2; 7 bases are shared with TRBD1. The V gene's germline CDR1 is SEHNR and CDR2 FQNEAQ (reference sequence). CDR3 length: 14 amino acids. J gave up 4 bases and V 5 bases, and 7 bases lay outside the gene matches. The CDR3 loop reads CASSTWDRSYGYTF. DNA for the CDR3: TGTGCCAGCAGCACCTGGGACAGAAGCTATGGCTACACCTTC.

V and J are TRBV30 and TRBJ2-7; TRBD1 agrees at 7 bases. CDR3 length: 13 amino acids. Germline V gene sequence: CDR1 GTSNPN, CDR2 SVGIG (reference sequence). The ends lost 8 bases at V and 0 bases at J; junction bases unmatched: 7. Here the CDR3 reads CAADRALSYEQYF. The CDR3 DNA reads TGTGCCGCCGACAGGGCCCTCTCCTACGAGCAGTACTTC.

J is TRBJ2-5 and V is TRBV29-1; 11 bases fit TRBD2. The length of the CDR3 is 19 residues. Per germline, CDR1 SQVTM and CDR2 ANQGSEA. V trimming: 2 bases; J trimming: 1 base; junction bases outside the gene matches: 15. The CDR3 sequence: CSVEWLAGGSQTLQETQYF. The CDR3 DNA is TGCAGCGTTGAATGGCTAGCGGGAGGAAGCCAAACACTCCAAGAGACCCAGTACTTC.

The CDR3 DNA is TGCGCCAGCAGCCAACTCTCCCCCGGGACAGGGGGCGACGAGCAGTACTTC. This gives the protein CASSQLSPGTGGDEQYF. V and J are TRBV4-1 and TRBJ2-7; 12 bases line up with TRBD1. CDR3 size: 17 residues. With 2 bases clipped from V and 5 bases from J, the junction kept 10 bases outside the gene matches. Germline V gene sequence: CDR1 MGHRA, CDR2 YSYEKL.

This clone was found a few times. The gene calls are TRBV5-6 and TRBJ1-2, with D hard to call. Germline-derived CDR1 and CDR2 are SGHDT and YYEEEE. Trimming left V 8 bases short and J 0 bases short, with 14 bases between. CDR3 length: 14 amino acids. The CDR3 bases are TGTGCCAGGGGTCCACAGTACTCTAACTATGGCTACACCTTC. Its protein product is CARGPQYSNYGYTF.

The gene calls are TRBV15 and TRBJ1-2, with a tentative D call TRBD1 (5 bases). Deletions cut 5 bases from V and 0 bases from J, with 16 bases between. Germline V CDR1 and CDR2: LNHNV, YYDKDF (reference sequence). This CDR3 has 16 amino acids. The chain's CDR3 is CATSPWAEGSNYGYTF. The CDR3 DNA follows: TGTGCCACCAGCCCGTGGGCAGAGGGGTCTAACTATGGCTACACCTTC.

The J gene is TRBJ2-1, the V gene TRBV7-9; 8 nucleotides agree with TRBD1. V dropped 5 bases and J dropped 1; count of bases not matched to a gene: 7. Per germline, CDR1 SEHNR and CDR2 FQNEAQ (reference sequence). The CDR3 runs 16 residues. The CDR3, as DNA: TGTGCCAGCAGCCTGCTTCGACAGGGGTCCTACAATGAGCAGTTCTTC. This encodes CASSLLRQGSYNEQFF.

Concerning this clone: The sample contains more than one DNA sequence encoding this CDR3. CDR3 sequence (DNA): TGTGCCAGCAGCCCGCATTCCTACGAGCAGTACTTC. Residues: CASSPHSYEQYF. The chain recombines TRBV7-9 with TRBJ2-7; D unclear. The germline V and J ends were trimmed by 5 bases and 1 base, with 6 bases remaining between them. Germline-derived CDR1 and CDR2 are SEHNR and FQNEAQ (reference sequence). This CDR3 contains 12 residues.

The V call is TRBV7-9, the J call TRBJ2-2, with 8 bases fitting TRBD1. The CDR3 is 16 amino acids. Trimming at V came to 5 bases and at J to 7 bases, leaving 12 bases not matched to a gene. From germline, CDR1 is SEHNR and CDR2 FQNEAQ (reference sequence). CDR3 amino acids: CASSPLRTGLDGELFF. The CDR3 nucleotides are TGTGCCAGCAGCCCCTTAAGGACAGGGTTGGACGGGGAGCTGTTTTTT.